These T cell receptor beta chains were read from a single sample in a study of PD-1 blockade in classical Hodgkin lymphoma. The method was immunoSEQ multiplex PCR; TCRdb's version includes in-frame clones alone and lacks a portion of them. The repertoire includes about 24,000 clones, about 74% of them detected once, and roughly 8.6% sits in the top ten. The sequencing used peripheral blood mononuclear cells (PBMCs), collected before the second cycle of nivolumab. These receptors were taken from a human donor with classical Hodgkin lymphoma. The CDR3 runs from the conserved cysteine through the conserved F or W. A D gene is named only where the DNA matches it firmly. A clone size is listed for some rows: how often the clone was seen (once, few, many), or a class if it is expanded.

size	V	D	J	DNA	CDR3
-	TRBV7-8	-	TRBJ2-1	TGTGCCAGCAGCCTAAGAGGGACGTGGACCTACAATGAGCAGTTCTTC	CASSLRGTWTYNEQFF
-	TRBV10-3	TRBD2	TRBJ2-1	TGTGCCAGCACGAGGACTAGCGGGAGGGAGCAGTTCTTC	CASTRTSGREQFF
-	TRBV28	-	TRBJ2-3	TGTGCCAGCAGTTTAACCAGTCGAACAGATACGCAGTATTTT	CASSLTSRTDTQYF
-	TRBV28	-	TRBJ1-1	TGTGCCAGCAGTTTCCCAGGGTACACTGAAGCTTTCTTT	CASSFPGYTEAFF
-	TRBV6-5	-	TRBJ1-1	TGTGCCAGCAGAAGACAGGCTGAAGCTTTCTTT	CASRRQAEAFF
-	TRBV10-3	TRBD1	TRBJ1-1	TGTGCCATCACGTGGGACAGGGAAAACACTGAAGCTTTCTTT	CAITWDRENTEAFF
-	TRBV4-2	-	TRBJ2-2	TGTGCCAGCAGCCAAGTCCTCTCGCGGGATTTCACCGGGGAGCTGTTTTTT	CASSQVLSRDFTGELFF
-	TRBV29-1	-	TRBJ2-3	TGCAGCGTTCCTGGGGCGGCCTTAAGCACAGATACGCAGTATTTT	CSVPGAALSTDTQYF
-	TRBV9	TRBD2	TRBJ2-3	TGTGCCAGCAGCGTAATGGGGCAGCGGGGTAGCACAGATACGCAGTATTTT	CASSVMGQRGSTDTQYF
few	TRBV6-1	-	TRBJ1-5	TGTGCCAGCAGTGAAGTTCGGCCGGTAAGCAATCAGCCCCAGCATTTT	CASSEVRPVSNQPQHF
few	TRBV28	-	TRBJ1-1	TGTGCCAGCAGTTTCAACAGGGTCCCTTGGGCTTTCTTT	CASSFNRVPWAFF
-	TRBV9	-	TRBJ2-1	TGTGCCAGCAGCGTAGCAACCACGGGGAATGAGCAGTTCTTC	CASSVATTGNEQFF
-	TRBV14	-	TRBJ2-7	TGTGCCAGCAGCCAAGACCCGCCGGGTTACTACTACTACGAGCAGTACTTC	CASSQDPPGYYYYEQYF
few	TRBV7-2	-	TRBJ1-5	TGTGCCAGCAGCTTATGGCGGGATGGCAATCAGCCCCAGCATTTT	CASSLWRDGNQPQHF
-	TRBV28	-	TRBJ1-5	TGTGCCAGCAGTTTATTGGATGAGCCCCAGCATTTT	CASSLLDEPQHF
once	TRBV18	-	TRBJ1-1	TGTGCCAGCTCACCCACTACGACCGCTTTTGAAGCTTTCTTT	CASSPTTTAFEAFF
-	TRBV4-1	-	TRBJ2-1	TGCGCCAGCAGCCAAGTGAGTCCAGGTGGTGAGCAGTTCTTC	CASSQVSPGGEQFF
-	TRBV6-5	-	TRBJ1-1	TGTGCCAGCAGTCGCCGCTCACAGGGTCACACTGAAGCTTTCTTT	CASSRRSQGHTEAFF
once	TRBV19	-	TRBJ2-7	TGTGCCAGTAGCATCGGACACCCCGAATCCTACGAGCAGTACTTC	CASSIGHPESYEQYF
-	TRBV5-1	TRBD2	TRBJ2-1	TGCGCCAGCAGCGATCCCCTAGCGGGAGTATTGAGCCGAAATGAGCAGTTCTTC	CASSDPLAGVLSRNEQFF
-	TRBV2	-	TRBJ2-1	TGTGCCAGCAGTCCTCTAGGGGATGAGCAGTTCTTC	CASSPLGDEQFF
-	TRBV5-6	-	TRBJ2-1	TGTGCCAGCAGCTCAACCGGAGGGGGGTTTGACCCCAATGAGCAGTTCTTC	CASSSTGGGFDPNEQFF
few	TRBV29-1	-	TRBJ2-7	TGCAGCGCGGCCCGTTCCTACGAGCAGTACTTC	CSAARSYEQYF
few	TRBV11-2	TRBD2	TRBJ2-7	TGTGCCAGCAGCCTAACCGGGACTAGCGGGAGGGCGGAGCAGTACTTC	CASSLTGTSGRAEQYF
-	TRBV25-1	TRBD1	TRBJ2-5	TGTGCCAGCAGTTTGACAGGGGACCTTGGGGTGACCCAGTACTTC	CASSLTGDLGVTQYF
-	TRBV7-9	-	TRBJ1-6	TGTGCCAGCAGCTCCTTCCGAGGAAGGGGTAATTCACCCCTCCACTTT	CASSSFRGRGNSPLHF
-	TRBV13	TRBD1	TRBJ2-2	TGTGCCAGCAGCTTAGAAGACAGGGACCCCGGGGAGCTGTTTTTT	CASSLEDRDPGELFF
few	TRBV14	-	TRBJ2-7	TGTGCCAGCAGCCAAGCGGGGCGATCCTACGAGCAGTACTTC	CASSQAGRSYEQYF
-	TRBV11-2	-	TRBJ2-2	TGTGCCAGCAGCTTAAGGTCGACTAGTCCGAACACCGGGGAGCTGTTTTTT	CASSLRSTSPNTGELFF
-	TRBV7-9	-	TRBJ1-2	TGTGCCAGCAGCCCCCGGACAGAAGCCTATGGCTACACCTTC	CASSPRTEAYGYTF
-	TRBV7-3	-	TRBJ2-3	TGTGCCAGCAGCTTCGTGGGGGGACTTTCTAGCACAGATACGCAGTATTTT	CASSFVGGLSSTDTQYF
-	TRBV29-1	TRBD2	TRBJ2-1	TGCAGCGTTGAAGGGGCCGGGAGGGCCCTGTGGGAGCAGTTCTTC	CSVEGAGRALWEQFF
-	TRBV9	TRBD1	TRBJ2-1	TGTGCCAGCAGCGCCCGCGAGGGGGCTCGGAACAATGAGCAGTTCTTC	CASSAREGARNNEQFF
-	TRBV10-2	-	TRBJ2-7	TGCGCCAGCAGTGACCCTACCTTCTACGAGCAGTACTTC	CASSDPTFYEQYF
-	TRBV27	-	TRBJ2-5	TGTGCCAGCAGTTCTCGCGGGTACGGGGAGACCCAGTACTTC	CASSSRGYGETQYF
few	TRBV2	-	TRBJ1-5	TGTGCCAGCAGTGAATCGGGAACGGGGCAGCCCCAGCATTTT	CASSESGTGQPQHF
-	TRBV19	-	TRBJ2-7	TGTGCCAGTAGTAATCGGGGGAGACACGAGCAGTACTTC	CASSNRGRHEQYF
-	TRBV9	TRBD2	TRBJ2-5	TGTGCCAGCAGCGCCAGCGGGGGAGATGGGGAGACCCAGTACTTC	CASSASGGDGETQYF
-	TRBV9	TRBD1	TRBJ1-1	TGTGCCAGCAGCGCCGGACAGGGTAGATCTGAAGCTTTCTTT	CASSAGQGRSEAFF
-	TRBV11-1	TRBD2	TRBJ2-2	TGTGCCAGCAGCTCCCGACTAGCGGGACAACCCACCGGGGAGCTGTTTTTT	CASSSRLAGQPTGELFF
-	TRBV11-3	-	TRBJ1-2	TGTGCCAGCAGCCCCGGGACCGCCGGCAACTATGGCTACACCTTC	CASSPGTAGNYGYTF
-	TRBV7-8	TRBD1	TRBJ1-1	TGTGCCAGCAGCCTAACTAGAGGGACAGGGGAAATGAACACTGAAGCTTTCTTT	CASSLTRGTGEMNTEAFF